The rows below give T cell receptor beta chains drawn from one sample of a study of T cell repertoires in cytomegalovirus infection. TCRdb independently ran MiXCR on the reads; one entry per CDR3 protein. The sample lists a few hundred thousand distinct CDR3 sequences, 15% to 20% occurring once. The sequenced material came from PBMCs. Source of these receptors: a human donor in good health (CMV status not recorded). Some clones in this sample may be carry-over from other donors' samples. Each CDR3 is given with its conserved first and last residue. The order of the fields is J gene, V gene, D gene, clone size, CDR3 DNA, CDR3 protein. A D gene is named only where the DNA matches it firmly. Where a row states a size, it is once, few, many or the class of an expanded clone; other rows omit it.

j_gene: TRBJ1-2
v_gene: TRBV7-8
d_gene: -
abundance: many
CDR3nt: TGTGCCAGCAGCTCAACTACGAACTATGGCTACACCTTC
CDR3aa: CASSSTTNYGYTF

j_gene: TRBJ2-1
v_gene: TRBV7-8
d_gene: -
abundance: -
CDR3nt: TGTGCCAGCAGTCCTCCCCGGGTCTACGATGAGCAGTTCTTC
CDR3aa: CASSPPRVYDEQFF

j_gene: TRBJ2-5
v_gene: TRBV7-6
d_gene: -
abundance: many
CDR3nt: TGTGCCAGCAGCTTAATATCAGAGACCCAGTACTTC
CDR3aa: CASSLISETQYF

j_gene: TRBJ2-7
v_gene: TRBV7-9
d_gene: TRBD2
abundance: few
CDR3nt: TGTGCCAGCAGCCAAGAAGCGGGGTGGCTCTACGAGCAGTACTTC
CDR3aa: CASSQEAGWLYEQYF

j_gene: TRBJ2-1
v_gene: TRBV11-2
d_gene: -
abundance: -
CDR3nt: TGTGCCAGCAGCTTAGTTGCGGGATTGGTCGATGAGCAGTTCTTC
CDR3aa: CASSLVAGLVDEQFF

j_gene: TRBJ1-2
v_gene: TRBV28
d_gene: TRBD1
abundance: many
CDR3nt: TGTGCCAGCGCCTTGAGACAGGGGCGCGAAGGCTACACCTTC
CDR3aa: CASALRQGREGYTF

j_gene: TRBJ1-3
v_gene: TRBV7-9
d_gene: -
abundance: many
CDR3nt: TGTGCCAGCAGCTTGGGACGGCTCGGTGGCTCTGGAAACACCATATATTTT
CDR3aa: CASSLGRLGGSGNTIYF

j_gene: TRBJ1-2
v_gene: TRBV6-1
d_gene: TRBD1
abundance: few
CDR3nt: TGTGCCAGCTCCCGGACAGGGAATGGCTACACCTTC
CDR3aa: CASSRTGNGYTF

j_gene: TRBJ1-2
v_gene: TRBV7-2
d_gene: -
abundance: many
CDR3nt: TGTGCCAGCAGCTTAGCTCTCACGGGCTATGGCTACACCTTC
CDR3aa: CASSLALTGYGYTF

j_gene: TRBJ1-5
v_gene: TRBV7-2
d_gene: -
abundance: few
CDR3nt: TGTGCCAGCAGCCTTGGACACCCAAATCAGCCCCAGCATTTT
CDR3aa: CASSLGHPNQPQHF

j_gene: TRBJ2-1
v_gene: TRBV20-1
d_gene: -
abundance: -
CDR3nt: TGCAGTGCTAGATGGGCGGGGGCCCACAATGAGCAGTTCTTC
CDR3aa: CSARWAGAHNEQFF

j_gene: TRBJ2-7
v_gene: TRBV20-1
d_gene: -
abundance: few
CDR3nt: TGCAGTGCTAGAGCACCAGCAGGGGTGCAGTACTTC
CDR3aa: CSARAPAGVQYF

j_gene: TRBJ1-5
v_gene: TRBV7-2
d_gene: -
abundance: many
CDR3nt: TGTGCCAGCAGCTTAGGAGCCTATCGGCCCCAGCATTTT
CDR3aa: CASSLGAYRPQHF

j_gene: TRBJ2-7
v_gene: TRBV29-1
d_gene: -
abundance: -
CDR3nt: TGCAGCGTGGTTCCGGGCTTAGGGGGGACCGAGCAGTACTTC
CDR3aa: CSVVPGLGGTEQYF

j_gene: TRBJ2-1
v_gene: TRBV5-1
d_gene: TRBD1
abundance: many
CDR3nt: TGCGCCAGCAGCTTGGGCCGTTATGCCGGGACAGGGGGCTATATCGACCTCCCCTACAATGAGCAGTTCTTC
CDR3aa: CASSLGRYAGTGGYIDLPYNEQFF

j_gene: TRBJ1-5
v_gene: TRBV11-2
d_gene: -
abundance: many
CDR3nt: TGTGCCAGCAGCGGGGACGGTAAACGCAATCAGCCCCAGCATTTT
CDR3aa: CASSGDGKRNQPQHF

j_gene: TRBJ1-1
v_gene: TRBV20-1
d_gene: TRBD1
abundance: -
CDR3nt: TGCAGTGCGAACGCAGGGGGCAAGGTCACTGAAGCTTTCTTT
CDR3aa: CSANAGGKVTEAFF

j_gene: TRBJ1-5
v_gene: TRBV28
d_gene: TRBD1
abundance: many
CDR3nt: TGTGCCAGCAGCCGGGACAGGGGCGGAAATCAGCCCCAGCATTTT
CDR3aa: CASSRDRGGNQPQHF

j_gene: TRBJ2-7
v_gene: TRBV18
d_gene: TRBD1
abundance: -
CDR3nt: TGTGCCAGCTCACCACCGGGACAGGGAAACGAGCAGTACTTC
CDR3aa: CASSPPGQGNEQYF

j_gene: TRBJ1-4
v_gene: TRBV2
d_gene: TRBD1
abundance: few
CDR3nt: TGTGCCAGCAGAAAACAGGGGGGAAGGAATGAAAAACTGTTTTTT
CDR3aa: CASRKQGGRNEKLFF

j_gene: TRBJ2-5
v_gene: TRBV7-2
d_gene: TRBD2
abundance: many
CDR3nt: TGTGCCAGCAGCTTAGCTTCTAGCGGGGGAGGGGAGACCCAGTACTTC
CDR3aa: CASSLASSGGGETQYF

j_gene: TRBJ1-5
v_gene: TRBV23-1
d_gene: -
abundance: -
CDR3nt: TGCGCCAGCAGTCAATCGGAAAGGCAGATTAGCAATCAGCCCCAGCATTTT
CDR3aa: CASSQSERQISNQPQHF

j_gene: TRBJ2-3
v_gene: TRBV19
d_gene: TRBD2
abundance: few
CDR3nt: TGTGCCCCCAAGCACCAGCGGGAGGGTGGCACAGATACGCAGTATTTT
CDR3aa: CAPKHQREGGTDTQYF

j_gene: TRBJ1-5
v_gene: TRBV7-9
d_gene: TRBD1
abundance: few
CDR3nt: TGTGCCAGCAGCCCAGGGGGTACCAATCAGCCCCAGCATTTT
CDR3aa: CASSPGGTNQPQHF

j_gene: TRBJ1-6
v_gene: TRBV20-1
d_gene: -
abundance: -
CDR3nt: TGCAGTGCTAGAGATTGGGGCAGGGGAGGATTGAATTCACCCCTCCACTTT
CDR3aa: CSARDWGRGGLNSPLHF

j_gene: TRBJ1-2
v_gene: TRBV11-2
d_gene: -
abundance: -
CDR3nt: TGTGCCAGCAGCCCTAGCGGATCGGGGGGCGCTTTTGGCTACACCTTC
CDR3aa: CASSPSGSGGAFGYTF

j_gene: TRBJ2-7
v_gene: TRBV11-2
d_gene: TRBD1
abundance: many
CDR3nt: TGTGCCAGCAGCCCGACGGGACAGGGCAACTACGAGCAGTACTTC
CDR3aa: CASSPTGQGNYEQYF

j_gene: TRBJ2-5
v_gene: TRBV7-2
d_gene: TRBD2
abundance: many
CDR3nt: TGTGCCAGCAGCTTGGGACTAAGGCAAGAGACCCAGTACTTC
CDR3aa: CASSLGLRQETQYF

j_gene: TRBJ1-5
v_gene: TRBV5-4
d_gene: -
abundance: few
CDR3nt: TGTGCCAGCAGCGCGGAGCGTGCGGGTTGCAATCAGCCCCAGCATTTT
CDR3aa: CASSAERAGCNQPQHF

j_gene: TRBJ1-1
v_gene: TRBV18
d_gene: -
abundance: -
CDR3nt: TGTGCCAGCTCACCCCTTGGGGACGCGGTCGCTGAAGCTTTCTTT
CDR3aa: CASSPLGDAVAEAFF

j_gene: TRBJ2-1
v_gene: TRBV7-9
d_gene: TRBD2
abundance: many
CDR3nt: TGTGCCAGCAGCTTAGCGCTAGCGGGAGGGCCTCACGTTGAGCAGTTCTTC
CDR3aa: CASSLALAGGPHVEQFF

j_gene: TRBJ2-6
v_gene: TRBV4-1
d_gene: -
abundance: few
CDR3nt: TGCGCCAGCAGCCAAGTCCTGGGGGTTGGGGCCAACGTCCTGACTTTC
CDR3aa: CASSQVLGVGANVLTF

j_gene: TRBJ2-3
v_gene: TRBV7-2
d_gene: -
abundance: many
CDR3nt: TGTGCCAGCAGCTTAGGAGGGATACAAGTCAATACGCAGTATTTT
CDR3aa: CASSLGGIQVNTQYF

j_gene: TRBJ2-1
v_gene: TRBV7-9
d_gene: -
abundance: -
CDR3nt: TGTGCCAGCAGCTTCACTAGCTATGAGCAGTTCTTC
CDR3aa: CASSFTSYEQFF

j_gene: TRBJ1-1
v_gene: TRBV7-2
d_gene: TRBD1
abundance: many
CDR3nt: TGTGCCAGCAGCTCTCAGGGGGCGTGGACTGAAGCTTTCTTT
CDR3aa: CASSSQGAWTEAFF

j_gene: TRBJ2-7
v_gene: TRBV20-1
d_gene: -
abundance: few
CDR3nt: TGCAGTGCTCGGAGGGACAGCTACGAGCAGTACTTC
CDR3aa: CSARRDSYEQYF

j_gene: TRBJ2-7
v_gene: TRBV2
d_gene: TRBD1
abundance: -
CDR3nt: TGTGCCAGCAGTGATCCCGGACAGGGTGAAGACGAGCAGTACTTC
CDR3aa: CASSDPGQGEDEQYF

j_gene: TRBJ1-1
v_gene: TRBV20-1
d_gene: TRBD1
abundance: -
CDR3nt: TGCAGTGCCCCGGACAGGGCGAACACTGAAGCTTTCTTT
CDR3aa: CSAPDRANTEAFF